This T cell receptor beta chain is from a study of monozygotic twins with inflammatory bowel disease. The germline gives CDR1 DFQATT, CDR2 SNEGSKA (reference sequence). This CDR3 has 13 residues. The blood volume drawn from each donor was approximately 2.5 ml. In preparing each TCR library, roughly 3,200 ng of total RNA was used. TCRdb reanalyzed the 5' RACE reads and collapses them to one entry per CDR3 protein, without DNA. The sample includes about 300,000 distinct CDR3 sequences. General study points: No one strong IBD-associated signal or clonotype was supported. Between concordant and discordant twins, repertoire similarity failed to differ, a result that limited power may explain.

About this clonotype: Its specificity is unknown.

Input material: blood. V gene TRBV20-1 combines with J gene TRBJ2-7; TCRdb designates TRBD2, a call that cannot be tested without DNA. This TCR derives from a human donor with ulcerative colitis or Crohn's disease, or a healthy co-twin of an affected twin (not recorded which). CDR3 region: CSALTRKSYEQYF.